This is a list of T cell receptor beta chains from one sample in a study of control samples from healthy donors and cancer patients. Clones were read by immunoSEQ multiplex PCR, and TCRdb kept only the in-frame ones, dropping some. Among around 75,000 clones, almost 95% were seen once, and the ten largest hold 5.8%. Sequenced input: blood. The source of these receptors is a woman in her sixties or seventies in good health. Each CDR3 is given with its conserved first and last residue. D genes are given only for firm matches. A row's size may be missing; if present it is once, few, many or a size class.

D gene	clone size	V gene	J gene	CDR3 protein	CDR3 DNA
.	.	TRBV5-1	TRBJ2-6	CASSSTTGAGANVLTF	TGCGCCAGCAGCTCGACCACAGGTGCTGGGGCCAACGTCCTGACTTTC
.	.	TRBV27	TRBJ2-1	CASSRGWEADEQFF	TGTGCCAGCAGTCGCGGGTGGGAAGCCGATGAGCAGTTCTTC
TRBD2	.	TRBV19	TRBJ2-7	CASSGGAGFLYEQYF	TGTGCCAGTAGTGGAGGAGCGGGATTCTTGTACGAGCAGTACTTC
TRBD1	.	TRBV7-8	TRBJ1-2	CASSSTGNPGFYGYTF	TGTGCCAGCAGCTCGACAGGGAACCCAGGGTTTTATGGCTACACCTTC
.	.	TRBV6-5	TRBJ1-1	CASSYSRGIYNTEAFF	TGTGCCAGCAGTTACTCGAGAGGGATTTATAACACTGAAGCTTTCTTT
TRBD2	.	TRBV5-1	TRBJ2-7	CASSPSGRETYEQYF	TGCGCCAGCAGCCCTAGCGGGAGGGAAACCTACGAGCAGTACTTC
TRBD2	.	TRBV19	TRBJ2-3	CASSPRLAGGPQHTQYF	TGTGCCAGTAGTCCCCGACTAGCGGGAGGGCCACAGCATACGCAGTATTTT
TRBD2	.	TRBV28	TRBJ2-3	CASGLAGVGTDTQYF	TGTGCCAGCGGACTAGCGGGAGTTGGCACAGATACGCAGTATTTT
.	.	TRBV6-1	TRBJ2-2	CASSEGLATTGELFF	TGTGCCAGCAGTGAAGGGCTAGCTACCACCGGGGAGCTGTTTTTT
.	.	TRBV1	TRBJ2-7	CTSGLAGGPYEQYF	TGCACCAGTGGACTAGCGGGAGGGCCCTACGAGCAGTACTTC
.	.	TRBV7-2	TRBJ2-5	CASSLDGGGHQTQYF	TGTGCCAGCAGCTTAGATGGAGGAGGTCATCAGACCCAGTACTTC
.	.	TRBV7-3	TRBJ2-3	CASSLGVADTQYF	TGTGCCAGCAGCTTAGGAGTTGCAGATACGCAGTATTTT
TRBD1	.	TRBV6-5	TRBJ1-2	CASSYSRGGSYGYTF	TGTGCCAGCAGTTACTCGAGAGGGGGCAGCTATGGCTACACCTTC
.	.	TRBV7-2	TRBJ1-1	CASSLREKREAFF	TGTGCCAGCAGCTTAAGGGAGAAACGTGAAGCTTTCTTT
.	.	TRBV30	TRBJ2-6	CALHQLQGAGANVLTF	TGTGCCCTACACCAGTTGCAGGGCGCTGGGGCCAACGTCCTGACTTTC
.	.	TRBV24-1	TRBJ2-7	CATSAPGASGGQYF	TGTGCCACCAGTGCCCCTGGGGCCTCAGGAGGGCAGTACTTC
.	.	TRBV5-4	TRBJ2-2	CASSLGQGRAGELFF	TGTGCCAGCAGCTTGGGGCAGGGTCGGGCCGGGGAGCTGTTTTTT
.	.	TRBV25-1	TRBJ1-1	CASSEVGWGLPEAFF	TGTGCCAGCAGTGAAGTCGGGTGGGGGCTTCCTGAAGCTTTCTTT
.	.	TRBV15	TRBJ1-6	CATSRASNSPLHF	TGTGCCACCAGCAGAGCGTCAAATTCACCCCTCCACTTT
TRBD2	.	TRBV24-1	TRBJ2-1	CATSDSAWTSGSRNEQFF	TGTGCCACCAGTGATTCGGCCTGGACTAGCGGGAGCCGCAATGAGCAGTTCTTC
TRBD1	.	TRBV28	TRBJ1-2	CASSLRAQGAGLRFTF	TGTGCCAGCAGTTTAAGGGCACAGGGGGCGGGTTTACGTTTCACCTTC
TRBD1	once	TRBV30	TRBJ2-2	CAWGRDSPNTGELFF	TGTGCCTGGGGTAGGGACAGCCCGAACACCGGGGAGCTGTTTTTT
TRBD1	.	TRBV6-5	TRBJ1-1	CASSTGQGDTEAFF	TGTGCCAGCAGTACTGGACAGGGGGACACTGAAGCTTTCTTT
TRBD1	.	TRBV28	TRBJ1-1	CASSSTGTGNTEAFF	TGTGCCAGCAGCTCAACCGGGACAGGGAACACTGAAGCTTTCTTT
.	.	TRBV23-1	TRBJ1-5	CASSTTRREGRSNQPQHF	TGCGCCAGCAGTACCACCCGCCGAGAGGGGCGGAGCAATCAGCCCCAGCATTTT
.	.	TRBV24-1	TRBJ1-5	CATSEATGASNQPQHF	TGTGCCACCAGCGAAGCGACAGGAGCGAGCAATCAGCCCCAGCATTTT
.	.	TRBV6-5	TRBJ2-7	CASSTADGRGHEQYF	TGTGCCAGCAGTACCGCGGACGGTCGGGGCCACGAGCAGTACTTC
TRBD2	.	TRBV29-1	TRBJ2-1	CSVDSGHSYNEQFF	TGCAGCGTTGATAGCGGGCACTCCTACAATGAGCAGTTCTTC
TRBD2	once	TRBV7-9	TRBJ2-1	CASSYSLAREAYGEQFF	TGTGCCAGCAGCTACTCATTGGCGCGGGAGGCCTACGGTGAGCAGTTCTTC
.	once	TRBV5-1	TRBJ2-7	CASSSAKEQYF	TGCGCCAGCAGCTCCGCCAAGGAGCAGTACTTC
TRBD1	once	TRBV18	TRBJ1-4	CASSQGQGAEKLFF	TGTGCCAGCTCACAGGGACAGGGGGCCGAAAAACTGTTTTTT
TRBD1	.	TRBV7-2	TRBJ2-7	CASSSPGTVNYEQYF	TGTGCCAGCAGCTCACCCGGGACAGTAAACTACGAGCAGTACTTC
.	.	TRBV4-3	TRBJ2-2	CASSQVGAGTGELFF	TGCGCCAGCAGCCAAGTCGGCGCGGGCACCGGGGAGCTGTTTTTT
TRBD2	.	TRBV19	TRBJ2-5	CASSIGLAGQETQYF	TGTGCCAGTAGTATAGGACTAGCGGGGCAAGAGACCCAGTACTTC
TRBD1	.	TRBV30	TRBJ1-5	CAWSSTGGNQPQHF	TGTGCCTGGAGTTCAACAGGGGGCAATCAGCCCCAGCATTTT
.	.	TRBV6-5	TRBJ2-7	CASKWGRYEQYF	TGTGCCAGCAAGTGGGGGCGGTACGAGCAGTACTTC
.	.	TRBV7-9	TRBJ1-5	CASSSRGTEDQPQHF	TGTGCCAGCAGCAGCCGAGGAACGGAAGATCAGCCCCAGCATTTT
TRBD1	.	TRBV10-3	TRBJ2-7	CAISESGTVYYEQYF	TGTGCCATCAGTGAGTCGGGGACAGTTTATTACGAGCAGTACTTC
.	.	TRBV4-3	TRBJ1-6	CASSQRDLTYNSPLHF	TGCGCCAGCAGCCAACGCGATCTGACTTATAATTCACCCCTCCACTTT
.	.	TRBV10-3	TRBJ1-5	CATKSTGQGLNQPQHF	TGTGCCACCAAATCCACAGGGCAGGGCCTCAATCAGCCCCAGCATTTT
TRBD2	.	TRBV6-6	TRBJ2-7	CASSYPSGTSSYEQYF	TGTGCCAGCAGTTACCCTTCCGGGACTAGCTCCTACGAGCAGTACTTC
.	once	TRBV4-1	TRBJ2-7	CASSQDFWPGQGRHEQYF	TGCGCCAGCAGCCAAGATTTTTGGCCGGGACAAGGGAGGCACGAGCAGTACTTC
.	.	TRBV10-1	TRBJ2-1	CASSPSTGSNEQFF	TGCGCCAGCAGCCCCTCGACAGGATCCAATGAGCAGTTCTTC